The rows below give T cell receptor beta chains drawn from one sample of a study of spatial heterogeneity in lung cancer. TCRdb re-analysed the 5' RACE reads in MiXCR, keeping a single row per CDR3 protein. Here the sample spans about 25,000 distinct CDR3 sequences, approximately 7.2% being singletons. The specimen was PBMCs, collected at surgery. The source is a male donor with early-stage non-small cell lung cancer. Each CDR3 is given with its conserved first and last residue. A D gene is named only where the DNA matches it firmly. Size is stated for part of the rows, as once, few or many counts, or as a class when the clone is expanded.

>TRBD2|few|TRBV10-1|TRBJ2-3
CASSASGRTDTQYF
TGCGCCAGCAGTGCTAGCGGGAGGACAGATACGCAGTATTTT
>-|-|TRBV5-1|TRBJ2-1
CASSLRGANNEQFF
TGCGCCAGCAGTCTACGGGGGGCCAACAATGAGCAGTTCTTC
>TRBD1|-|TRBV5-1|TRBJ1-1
CASTPRGGEMNTEAFF
TGCGCCAGCACCCCCAGGGGGGGCGAAATGAACACTGAAGCTTTCTTT
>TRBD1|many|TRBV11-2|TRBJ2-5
CASSRRGQGSETQYF
TGTGCCAGCAGCCGACGGGGACAGGGGTCAGAGACCCAGTACTTC
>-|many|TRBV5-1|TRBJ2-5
CASSLMGISSLQETQYF
TGCGCCAGCAGCTTGATGGGGATCTCCTCCTTGCAAGAGACCCAGTACTTC
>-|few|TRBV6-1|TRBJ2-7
CASSEPLYEQYF
TGTGCCAGCAGTGAACCACTCTACGAGCAGTACTTC
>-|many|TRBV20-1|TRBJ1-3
CSARAPTENTIYF
TGCAGTGCTAGAGCTCCGACAGAAAACACCATATATTTT
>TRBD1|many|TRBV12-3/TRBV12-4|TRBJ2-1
CATGTEYNEQFF
TGTGCCACCGGGACAGAGTACAATGAGCAGTTCTTC
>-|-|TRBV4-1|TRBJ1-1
CASSQGPLSTNTEAFF
TGCGCCAGCAGCCAAGGGCCCCTCTCTACGAACACTGAAGCTTTCTTT
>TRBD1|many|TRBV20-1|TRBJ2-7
CSAGQGVLRREQYF
TGCAGTGCTGGTCAGGGGGTCCTTCGTCGGGAGCAGTACTTC
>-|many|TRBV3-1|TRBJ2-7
CASSQDTGFNEQYF
TGTGCCAGCAGCCAAGATACAGGGTTCAACGAGCAGTACTTC
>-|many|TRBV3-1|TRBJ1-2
CASSPNLGGRYGYTF
TGTGCCAGCAGCCCAAATCTTGGGGGCCGCTATGGCTACACCTTC
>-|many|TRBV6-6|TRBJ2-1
CASARAENYNEQFF
TGTGCCAGTGCCCGGGCGGAAAACTACAATGAGCAGTTCTTC
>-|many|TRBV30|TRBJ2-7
CAWSGGLVYEQYF
TGTGCCTGGAGTGGTGGGTTAGTGTACGAGCAGTACTTC
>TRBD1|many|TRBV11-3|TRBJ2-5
CASSVGTDARETQYF
TGTGCCAGCAGCGTCGGGACAGACGCTCGGGAGACCCAGTACTTC
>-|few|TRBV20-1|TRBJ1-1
CSAYSGPRSGEAFF
TGCAGTGCTTACTCAGGCCCTAGGTCAGGTGAAGCTTTCTTT
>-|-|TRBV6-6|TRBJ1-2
CASSFGRAEGYTF
TGTGCCAGCAGTTTTGGCAGGGCGGAGGGCTACACCTTC
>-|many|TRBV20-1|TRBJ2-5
CSARDLATSDKETQYF
TGCAGTGCTAGAGATTTGGCGACTAGTGATAAAGAGACCCAGTACTTC
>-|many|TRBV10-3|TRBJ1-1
CAIRRQTMNTEAFF
TGTGCCATCAGAAGGCAGACAATGAACACTGAAGCTTTCTTT
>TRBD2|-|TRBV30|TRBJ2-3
CAWSDLAVPTDTQYF
TGTGCCTGGAGTGACCTAGCGGTGCCCACAGATACGCAGTATTTT
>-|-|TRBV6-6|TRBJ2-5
CASKEGAVQETQYF
TGTGCCAGCAAGGAGGGGGCCGTCCAAGAGACCCAGTACTTC
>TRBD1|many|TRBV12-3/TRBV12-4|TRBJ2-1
CASRWTGDNEQFF
TGTGCCAGCCGCTGGACAGGGGATAATGAGCAGTTCTTC
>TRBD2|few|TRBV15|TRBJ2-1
CATSRDRIAGNEQFF
TGTGCCACCAGCAGAGATAGAATAGCGGGGAATGAGCAGTTCTTC
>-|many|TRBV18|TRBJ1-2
CASSQKPSPGNYGYTF
TGTGCCAGCTCACAAAAACCATCCCCAGGGAACTATGGCTACACCTTC
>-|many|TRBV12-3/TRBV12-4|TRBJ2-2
CASNSYGELFF
TGTGCCAGCAACTCGTACGGGGAGCTGTTTTTT
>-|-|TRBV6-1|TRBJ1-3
CASSEWNTIYF
TGTGCCAGCAGTGAGTGGAACACCATATATTTT
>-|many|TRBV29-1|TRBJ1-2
CSVVGGYTF
TGCAGCGTTGTCGGGGGCTACACCTTC
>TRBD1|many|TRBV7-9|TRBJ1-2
CASSLSDRGGNGYTF
TGTGCCAGCAGCCTAAGCGACAGGGGAGGAAATGGCTACACCTTC
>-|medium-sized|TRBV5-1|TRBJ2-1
CASSLELGGSGHNEQFF
TGCGCCAGCAGCTTGGAATTGGGGGGCTCAGGGCACAATGAGCAGTTCTTC
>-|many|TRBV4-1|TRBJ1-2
CASSHALGRTRRYGYTF
TGCGCCAGCAGCCACGCCCTGGGCAGGACTCGCCGATATGGCTACACCTTC
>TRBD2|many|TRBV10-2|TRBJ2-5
CASSRGGEETQYF
TGCGCCAGCAGCCGCGGGGGGGAAGAGACCCAGTACTTC
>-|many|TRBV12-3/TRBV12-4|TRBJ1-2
CASSLNARSYTF
TGTGCCAGCAGTTTAAACGCCAGGAGCTACACCTTC
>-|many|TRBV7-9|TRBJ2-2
CASSLIRGADTGELFF
TGTGCCAGCAGCTTAATCCGGGGGGCGGATACCGGGGAGCTGTTTTTT
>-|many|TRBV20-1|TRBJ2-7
CSARGSYDRSRYEQYF
TGCAGTGCTAGAGGTAGCTATGACAGGAGTAGGTACGAGCAGTACTTC
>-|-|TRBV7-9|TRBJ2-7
CASSRIGETYEQYF
TGTGCCAGCAGCCGTATTGGGGAAACCTACGAGCAGTACTTC
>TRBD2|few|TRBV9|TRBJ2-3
CASSAGTSGTDTQYF
TGTGCCAGCAGCGCCGGGACTAGCGGCACAGATACGCAGTATTTT
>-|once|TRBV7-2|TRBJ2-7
CASSLATGTYEQYF
TGTGCCAGCAGCTTAGCGACGGGTACCTACGAGCAGTACTTC
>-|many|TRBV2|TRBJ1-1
CASSVVVGAAFF
TGTGCCAGCAGTGTCGTTGTGGGGGCTGCTTTCTTT
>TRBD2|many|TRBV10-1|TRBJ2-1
CASSLSSLAGNEQFF
TGCGCCAGCAGTCTAAGTTCACTAGCGGGAAATGAGCAGTTCTTC
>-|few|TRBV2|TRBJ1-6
CASSANNSPLHF
TGTGCCAGCAGTGCCAATAATTCACCCCTCCACTTT
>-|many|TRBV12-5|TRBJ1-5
CASVLDVSNQPQHF
TGTGCTAGTGTCCTGGACGTTAGCAATCAGCCCCAGCATTTT
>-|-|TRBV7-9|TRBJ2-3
CASSTTGSSTDTQYF
TGTGCCAGCAGCACGACGGGTTCTAGCACAGATACGCAGTATTTT
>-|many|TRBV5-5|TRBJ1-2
CASSPPGAFLNYGYTF
TGTGCCAGCAGCCCCCCTGGGGCGTTTCTTAACTATGGCTACACCTTC
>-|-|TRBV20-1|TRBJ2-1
CSARDRGRVNYNEQFF
TGCAGTGCTAGAGATCGGGGCAGGGTAAACTACAATGAGCAGTTCTTC
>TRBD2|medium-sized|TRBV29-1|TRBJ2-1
CSVKVGGGYNEQFF
TGCAGCGTTAAGGTTGGCGGGGGTTACAATGAGCAGTTCTTC
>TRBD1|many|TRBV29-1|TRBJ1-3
CSVVAGGVGNTIYF
TGCAGCGTTGTAGCAGGGGGCGTTGGAAACACCATATATTTT
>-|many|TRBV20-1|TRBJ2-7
CSANEGRDVEYF
TGCAGTGCTAACGAGGGAAGGGACGTAGAGTACTTC
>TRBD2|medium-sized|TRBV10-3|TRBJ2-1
CAIKDGGSTYNEQFF
TGTGCCATCAAAGATGGCGGGAGTACCTACAATGAGCAGTTCTTC
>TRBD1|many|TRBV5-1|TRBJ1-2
CASNGAGGNYGYTF
TGCGCCAGCAACGGGGCAGGGGGCAACTATGGCTACACCTTC
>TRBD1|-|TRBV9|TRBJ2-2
CASSLSGTGGTGELFF
TGTGCCAGCAGCCTATCCGGGACAGGGGGCACCGGGGAGCTGTTTTTT
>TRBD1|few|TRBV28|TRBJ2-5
CASSLNGPGTAVETQYF
TGTGCCAGCAGTTTGAATGGTCCAGGGACAGCAGTGGAGACCCAGTACTTC
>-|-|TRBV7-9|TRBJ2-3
CASSPGGGGAGADTQYF
TGTGCCAGCAGCCCGGGCGGTGGAGGTGCAGGGGCAGATACGCAGTATTTT
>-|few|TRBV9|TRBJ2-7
CASSVGPNYEQYF
TGTGCCAGCAGCGTAGGACCGAACTACGAGCAGTACTTC
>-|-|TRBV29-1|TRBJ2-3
CSVGTTLGRNTQYF
TGCAGCGTTGGGACCACTCTCGGGAGAAATACGCAGTATTTT
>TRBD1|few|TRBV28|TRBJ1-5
CASSTGGDNQPQHF
TGTGCCAGCAGTACAGGGGGAGACAATCAGCCCCAGCATTTT